The T cell receptor beta chain under discussion was sequenced for a study of OX40 agonist ivuxolimab in advanced cancers. Broader study findings: Clonal expansion was seen in CD4+ and CD8+ blood T cells by week 6 at 0.1 to 3.0 mg/kg.

For this clone: Its target is not known.

Profiling relied on immunoSEQ multiplex PCR, and the TCRdb table lists in-frame clones only, not all of them. Of 15,000 to 20,000 clones in the sample, roughly 92% were seen once. Sample: CD4+ or CD8+ T cells sorted from blood, taken in a trial of the OX40 agonist ivuxolimab. The clonotype was recovered from an adult with an advanced solid tumor such as melanoma, head and neck, liver or kidney cancer.

The CDR3 here is CASSPTTGVNTEAFF. As DNA, the CDR3 is TGTGCCAGCAGTCCCACGACAGGGGTGAACACTGAAGCTTTCTTT. The V call is TRBV27, the J call TRBJ1-1, with 8 bases aligning to TRBD1. The ends lost 5 bases at V and 0 bases at J; junction bases unmatched: 5. The CDR3 consists of 15 residues. Germline lookup yields CDR1 MNHEY and CDR2 SMNVEV (reference sequence).